This is a list of T cell receptor beta chains from one sample in a study of blood T cells in healthy people across ages. TCRdb called the 5' RACE reads again in MiXCR, with one record for every CDR3 protein. The sample holds about 1.8 million distinct CDR3 sequences, about 49% seen once. What was sequenced was blood. All receptors come from a middle-aged woman in good health. Both conserved end residues are part of each CDR3. D genes are given only for firm matches. Clone size is given for some rows only: seen once, a few or many times, or a class if the clone is expanded.

D: NA; size: NA; V: TRBV4-3; J: TRBJ1-5; CDR3: CASSHGASNQPQHF; DNA: TGCGCCAGCAGCCACGGGGCAAGCAATCAGCCCCAGCATTTT
D: NA; size: NA; V: TRBV4-1; J: TRBJ2-5; CDR3: CASSQDEARGEETQYF; DNA: TGCGCCAGCAGCCAAGATGAGGCCAGGGGGGAAGAGACCCAGTACTTC
D: TRBD2; size: few; V: TRBV18; J: TRBJ2-3; CDR3: CASSPSSGATDTQYF; DNA: TGTGCCAGCTCACCATCCAGCGGGGCGACAGATACGCAGTATTTT
D: NA; size: few; V: TRBV9; J: TRBJ1-1; CDR3: CASSAGLVDAEAFF; DNA: TGTGCCAGCAGCGCGGGCCTCGTTGACGCTGAAGCTTTCTTT
D: NA; size: NA; V: TRBV7-2; J: TRBJ2-5; CDR3: CASSLNSIQETQYF; DNA: TGTGCCAGCAGCTTAAATTCGATCCAAGAGACCCAGTACTTC
D: TRBD2; size: NA; V: TRBV4-3; J: TRBJ2-2; CDR3: CASSRDAPAGGQTGELFF; DNA: TGCGCCAGCAGCCGAGATGCCCCTGCGGGGGGCCAGACCGGGGAGCTGTTTTTT
D: TRBD1; size: few; V: TRBV28; J: TRBJ2-7; CDR3: CASRGPGQGYEQYF; DNA: TGTGCCAGCAGAGGGCCGGGACAGGGGTACGAGCAGTACTTC
D: NA; size: NA; V: TRBV7-2; J: TRBJ2-2; CDR3: CASSLWPGPSTGELFF; DNA: TGTGCCAGCAGCTTATGGCCGGGGCCCTCCACCGGGGAGCTGTTTTTT
D: NA; size: few; V: TRBV3-1; J: TRBJ2-7; CDR3: CASSQVVGPPTYEQYF; DNA: TGTGCCAGCAGCCAAGTCGTCGGACCACCAACTTACGAGCAGTACTTC
D: NA; size: once; V: TRBV15; J: TRBJ1-5; CDR3: CATSRDLRGGNQPQHF; DNA: TGTGCCACCAGCAGAGATCTAAGAGGAGGCAATCAGCCCCAGCATTTT
D: NA; size: NA; V: TRBV7-9; J: TRBJ2-3; CDR3: CASSLGQSNTQYF; DNA: TGTGCCAGCAGCCTAGGCCAGTCCAATACGCAGTATTTT
D: NA; size: NA; V: TRBV2; J: TRBJ2-3; CDR3: CASKHSTDTQYF; DNA: TGTGCCAGCAAACACAGCACAGATACGCAGTATTTT
D: TRBD2; size: few; V: TRBV20-1; J: TRBJ2-3; CDR3: CSANRDYDTDTQYF; DNA: TGCAGTGCTAACCGGGACTACGACACAGATACGCAGTATTTT
D: TRBD1; size: NA; V: TRBV20-1; J: TRBJ1-2; CDR3: CSARSQGVNYGYTF; DNA: TGCAGTGCTAGGTCCCAGGGGGTGAACTATGGCTACACCTTC
D: NA; size: NA; V: TRBV20-1; J: TRBJ2-1; CDR3: CSARGASDNEQFF; DNA: TGCAGTGCTAGAGGGGCGTCAGACAATGAGCAGTTCTTC
D: NA; size: NA; V: TRBV14; J: TRBJ2-5; CDR3: CASGVPGGGGTQYF; DNA: TGTGCCAGCGGCGTCCCAGGCGGTGGGGGGACCCAGTACTTC
D: NA; size: NA; V: TRBV15; J: TRBJ2-7; CDR3: CATSRDGPHEQYF; DNA: TGTGCCACCAGCAGAGATGGCCCCCACGAGCAGTACTTC
D: TRBD2; size: few; V: TRBV6-2/TRBV6-3; J: TRBJ2-4; CDR3: CASSPGRGGVWYF; DNA: TGTGCCAGCAGTCCCGGGAGGGGCGGGGTTTGGTACTTC
D: NA; size: NA; V: TRBV7-2; J: TRBJ1-2; CDR3: CASSLDGRNYGYTF; DNA: TGTGCCAGCAGCTTAGATGGTCGGAACTATGGCTACACCTTC
D: TRBD1; size: NA; V: TRBV5-1; J: TRBJ2-7; CDR3: CASSRGTGVYYEQYF; DNA: TGCGCCAGCAGCAGGGGGACAGGTGTTTACTACGAGCAGTACTTC
D: TRBD1; size: NA; V: TRBV20-1; J: TRBJ1-6; CDR3: CSARDRDRTAFNSPLHF; DNA: TGCAGTGCTAGAGATAGGGACAGGACGGCATTTAATTCACCCCTCCACTTT
D: NA; size: NA; V: TRBV19; J: TRBJ1-2; CDR3: CATRQSYGYTF; DNA: TGTGCCACTCGACAGAGCTATGGCTACACCTTC
D: NA; size: few; V: TRBV7-2; J: TRBJ2-3; CDR3: CASSLARAADTQYF; DNA: TGTGCCAGCAGCTTAGCCCGAGCCGCAGATACGCAGTATTTT
D: NA; size: NA; V: TRBV4-2; J: TRBJ1-2; CDR3: CASRGSSAGSYYGYTF; DNA: TGTGCCAGCCGGGGGTCCTCGGCAGGGAGTTACTATGGCTACACCTTC
D: TRBD2; size: NA; V: TRBV7-2; J: TRBJ2-5; CDR3: CASSWGLAGALKIQETQYF; DNA: TGTGCCAGCAGCTGGGGACTAGCGGGGGCCCTTAAAATCCAAGAGACCCAGTACTTC
D: NA; size: NA; V: TRBV4-2; J: TRBJ2-1; CDR3: CASSQEGARGYNEQFF; DNA: TGTGCCAGCAGCCAAGAGGGGGCTAGGGGATACAATGAGCAGTTCTTC
D: NA; size: many; V: TRBV7-9; J: TRBJ1-1; CDR3: CASSLAGGSTEAFF; DNA: TGCGCCAGCAGCTTGGCTGGGGGGAGCACTGAAGCTTTCTTT
D: TRBD1; size: NA; V: TRBV28; J: TRBJ2-7; CDR3: CASSSLGTGGKKQQYF; DNA: TGTGCCAGCAGTTCACTGGGGACAGGGGGCAAGAAGCAGCAGTACTTC
D: NA; size: NA; V: TRBV27; J: TRBJ2-1; CDR3: CASSLGLRSNNEQFF; DNA: TGTGCCAGCAGTCTAGGACTAAGATCGAACAATGAGCAGTTCTTC
D: NA; size: few; V: TRBV6-2/TRBV6-3; J: TRBJ2-7; CDR3: CASSSRAGGRYEQYF; DNA: TGTGCCAGCAGTTCCAGGGCCGGGGGACGCTACGAGCAGTACTTC
D: NA; size: NA; V: TRBV7-9; J: TRBJ2-4; CDR3: CASSFAIEGEQYF; DNA: TGTGCCAGCAGCTTTGCGATCGAGGGGGAGCAGTACTTC
D: NA; size: NA; V: TRBV29-1; J: TRBJ1-2; CDR3: CGVRGAYGYTF; DNA: TGCGGCGTGAGGGGGGCCTATGGCTACACCTTC
D: TRBD1; size: NA; V: TRBV6-5; J: TRBJ1-2; CDR3: CASSRDREANYGYTF; DNA: TGTGCCAGCAGCCGCGACAGGGAAGCTAACTATGGCTACACCTTC
D: NA; size: NA; V: TRBV7-8; J: TRBJ1-1; CDR3: CASSLEAGWGTEAFF; DNA: TGTGCCAGCAGCTTAGAGGCAGGCTGGGGGACTGAAGCTTTCTTT
D: NA; size: NA; V: TRBV9; J: TRBJ2-5; CDR3: CASSVAAGRETQYF; DNA: TGTGCCAGCAGCGTAGCTGCGGGGCGAGAGACCCAGTACTTC
D: TRBD1; size: few; V: TRBV20-1; J: TRBJ2-1; CDR3: CSARGDRGNEQFF; DNA: TGCAGTGCTAGAGGGGACAGGGGCAATGAGCAGTTCTTC
D: TRBD2; size: NA; V: TRBV11-2; J: TRBJ2-2; CDR3: CASSLRGLADTGELFF; DNA: TGTGCCAGCAGCTTAAGAGGACTAGCAGACACCGGGGAGCTGTTTTTT